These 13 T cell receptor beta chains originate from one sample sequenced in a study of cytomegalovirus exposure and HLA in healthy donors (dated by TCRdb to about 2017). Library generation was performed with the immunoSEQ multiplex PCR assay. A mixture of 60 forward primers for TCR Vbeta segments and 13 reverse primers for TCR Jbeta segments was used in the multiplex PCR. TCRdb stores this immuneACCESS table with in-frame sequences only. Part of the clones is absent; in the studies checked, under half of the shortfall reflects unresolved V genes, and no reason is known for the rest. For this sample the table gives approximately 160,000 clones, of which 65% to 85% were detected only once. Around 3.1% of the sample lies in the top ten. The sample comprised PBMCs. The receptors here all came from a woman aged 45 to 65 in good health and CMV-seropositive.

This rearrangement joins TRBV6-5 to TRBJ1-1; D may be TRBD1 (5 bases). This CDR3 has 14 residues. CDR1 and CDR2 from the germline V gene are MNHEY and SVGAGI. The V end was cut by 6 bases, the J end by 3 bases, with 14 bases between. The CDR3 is CASSLVGAHTEAFF. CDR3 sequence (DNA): TGTGCCAGCAGCCTGGTAGGGGCCCACACTGAAGCTTTCTTT.

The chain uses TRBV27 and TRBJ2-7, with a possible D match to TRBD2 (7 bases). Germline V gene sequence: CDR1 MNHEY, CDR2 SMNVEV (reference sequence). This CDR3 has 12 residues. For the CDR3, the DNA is TGTGAAGTCCGTAAGGGGGGGTACGAGCAGTACTTC. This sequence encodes CEVRKGGYEQYF.

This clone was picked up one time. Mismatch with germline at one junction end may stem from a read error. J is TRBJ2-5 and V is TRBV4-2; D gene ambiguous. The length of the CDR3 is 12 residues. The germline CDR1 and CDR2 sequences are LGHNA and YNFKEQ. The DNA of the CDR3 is TGTGCCAGCAGCCAAGATTCGACTGCCCCGAACTTC. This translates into CASSQDSTAPNF.

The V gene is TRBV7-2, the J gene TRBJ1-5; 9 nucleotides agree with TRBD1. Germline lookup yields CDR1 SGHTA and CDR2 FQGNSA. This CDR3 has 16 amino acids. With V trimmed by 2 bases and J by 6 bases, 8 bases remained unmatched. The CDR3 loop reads CASSLMEQGAGQPQHF. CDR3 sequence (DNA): TGTGCCAGCAGCTTAATGGAACAGGGGGCGGGTCAGCCCCAGCATTTT.

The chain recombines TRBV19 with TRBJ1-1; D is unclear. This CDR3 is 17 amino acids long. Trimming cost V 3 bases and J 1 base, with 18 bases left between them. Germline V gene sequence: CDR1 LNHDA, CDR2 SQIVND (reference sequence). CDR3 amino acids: CASSMSSRAGGNTEAFF. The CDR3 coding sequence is TGTGCCAGTAGTATGTCGTCGAGGGCGGGAGGGAACACTGAAGCTTTCTTT.

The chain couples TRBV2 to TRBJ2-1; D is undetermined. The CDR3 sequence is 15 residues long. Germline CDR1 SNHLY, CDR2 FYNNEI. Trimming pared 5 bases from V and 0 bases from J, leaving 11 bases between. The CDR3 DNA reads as TGTGCCAGCAGTCAGGTGCGTCGCTCCTACAATGAGCAGTTCTTC. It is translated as CASSQVRRSYNEQFF.

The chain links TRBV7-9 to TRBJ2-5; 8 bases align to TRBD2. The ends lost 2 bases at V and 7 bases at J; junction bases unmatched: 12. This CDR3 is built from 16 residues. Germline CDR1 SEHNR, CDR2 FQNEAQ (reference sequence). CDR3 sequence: CASSLRPAGAGGTQYF. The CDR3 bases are TGTGCCAGCAGCTTACGCCCGGCGGGGGCGGGGGGGACCCAGTACTTC.

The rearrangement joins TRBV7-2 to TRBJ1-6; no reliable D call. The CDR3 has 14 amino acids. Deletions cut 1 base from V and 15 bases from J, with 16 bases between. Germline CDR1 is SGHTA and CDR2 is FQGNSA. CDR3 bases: TGTGCCAGCAGCTTAGTGGGCGAGGGAAGCCACCTCCACTTT. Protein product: CASSLVGEGSHLHF.

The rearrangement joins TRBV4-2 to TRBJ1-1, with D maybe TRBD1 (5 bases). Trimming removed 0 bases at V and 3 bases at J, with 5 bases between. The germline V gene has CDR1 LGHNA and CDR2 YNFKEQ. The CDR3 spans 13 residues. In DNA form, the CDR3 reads TGTGCCAGCAGCCAAGAACAGGACACTGAAGCTTTCTTT. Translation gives CASSQEQDTEAFF.

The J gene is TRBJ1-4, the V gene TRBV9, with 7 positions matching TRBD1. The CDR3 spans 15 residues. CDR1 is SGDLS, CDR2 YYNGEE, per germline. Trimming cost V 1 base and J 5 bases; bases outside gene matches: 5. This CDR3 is CASSVLGTVNEKLFF. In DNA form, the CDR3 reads TGTGCCAGCAGCGTACTCGGGACAGTCAATGAAAAACTGTTTTTT.

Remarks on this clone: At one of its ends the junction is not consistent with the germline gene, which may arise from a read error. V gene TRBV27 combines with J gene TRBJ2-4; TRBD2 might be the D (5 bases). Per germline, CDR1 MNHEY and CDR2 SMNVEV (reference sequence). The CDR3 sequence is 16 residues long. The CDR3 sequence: CASSLSSGLAKNSQYF. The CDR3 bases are TGTGCCAGCAGTTTATCGAGCGGTTTGGCCAAAAACAGTCAGTACTTC.

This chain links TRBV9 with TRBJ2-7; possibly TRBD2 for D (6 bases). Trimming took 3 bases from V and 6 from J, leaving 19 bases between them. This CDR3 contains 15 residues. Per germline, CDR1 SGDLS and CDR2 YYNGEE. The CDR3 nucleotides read TGTGCCAGCAGCGCCCGGGGAGGTGCTTTGGGCGAGCAGTACTTC. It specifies CASSARGGALGEQYF.

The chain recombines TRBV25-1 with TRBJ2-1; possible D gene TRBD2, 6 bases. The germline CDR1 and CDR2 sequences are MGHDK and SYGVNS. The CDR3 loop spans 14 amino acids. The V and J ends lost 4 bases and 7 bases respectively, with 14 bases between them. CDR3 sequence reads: CASSGVGGWNEQFF. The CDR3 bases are TGTGCCAGCAGTGGGGTGGGGGGTTGGAATGAGCAGTTCTTC.